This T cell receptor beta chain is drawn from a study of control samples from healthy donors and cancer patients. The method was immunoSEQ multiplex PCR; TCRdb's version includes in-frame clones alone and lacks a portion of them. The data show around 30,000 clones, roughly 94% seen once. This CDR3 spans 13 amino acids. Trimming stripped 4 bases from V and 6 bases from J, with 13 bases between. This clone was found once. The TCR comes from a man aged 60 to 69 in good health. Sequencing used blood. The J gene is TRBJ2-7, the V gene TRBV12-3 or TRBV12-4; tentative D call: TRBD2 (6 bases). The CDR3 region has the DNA TGTGCCAGCAGTTCGGGACTCGACATCGAGCAGTACTTC. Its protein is CASSSGLDIEQYF.